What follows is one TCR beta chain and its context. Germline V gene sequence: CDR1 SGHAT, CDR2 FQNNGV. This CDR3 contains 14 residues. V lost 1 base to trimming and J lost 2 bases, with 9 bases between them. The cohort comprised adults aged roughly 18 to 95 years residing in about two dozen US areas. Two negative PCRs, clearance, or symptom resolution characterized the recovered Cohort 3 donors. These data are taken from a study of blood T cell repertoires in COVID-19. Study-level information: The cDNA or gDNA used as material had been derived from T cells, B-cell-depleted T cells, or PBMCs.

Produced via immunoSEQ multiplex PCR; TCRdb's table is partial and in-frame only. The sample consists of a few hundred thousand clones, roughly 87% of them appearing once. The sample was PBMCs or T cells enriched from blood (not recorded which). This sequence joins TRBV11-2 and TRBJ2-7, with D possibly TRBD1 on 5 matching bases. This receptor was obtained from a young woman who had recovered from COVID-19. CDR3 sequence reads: CASSLGAGTYEQYF. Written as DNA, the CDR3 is TGTGCCAGCAGCTTAGGCGCAGGGACCTACGAGCAGTACTTC.